The clone carrying this TCR beta chain was found a few times. Germline V gene lookup returns CDR1 SGHRS and CDR2 YFSETQ. V lost 4 bases and J lost 0; bases outside the gene matches: 6. The length of the CDR3 is 16 residues. TCRdb redid the calling of the 5' RACE reads with MiXCR, one entry per CDR3 protein. The sample lists roughly 28,000 distinct CDR3 sequences, approximately 4.2% occurring once. This entry is derived from a study of T cells after yellow fever vaccination. Study-wide context: For low cell numbers, libraries were made with SMART-Seq v4 Ultra Low Input. Study-level findings and limits: Overall, a small share of clonotypes was seen in both CD4 and CD8 compartments.

The TCR sequence derives from a man younger than 30 who received the YFV17D yellow fever vaccine. Here the sequenced sample was PBMCs, either bulk or a sorted T-cell subset (CD4+, CD8+, memory, or dextramer-sorted; not recorded which), taken on the day of the yellow fever booster vaccination. The chain uses TRBV5-1 and TRBJ2-1; 8 bases agree with TRBD2. This CDR3 reads CASSRGGGSSYNEQFF. The CDR3 nucleotides read TGCGCCAGCAGCCGGGGCGGGGGGAGCTCCTACAATGAGCAGTTCTTC.